This entry concerns a single TCR beta chain. Its antigen is not known. This sample is drawn from a study of Graves' ophthalmopathy and Graves' hyperthyroidism. Study-wide points: Between ophthalmopathy and stable hyperthyroidism, a 13-signature model drew a separation with 87.88% sensitivity and 70% to 84% specificity.

Other autoimmune diseases, uncontrolled infections, pregnancy or lactation led to the exclusion of patients. PBMCs were obtained from 8.5 to 10 ml of fresh peripheral blood. V was cut by 4 bases and J by 7 bases, with 12 bases left in between. The V gene's germline CDR1 is KGHDR and CDR2 SFDVKD. The CDR3 is 14 residues long. The study amplified TCR beta CDR3 regions using RNA transcripts. The first-round RT-PCR employed HTBI primers together with the Qiagen OneStep RT-PCR kit. A multiplex PCR was then performed as the second round. TCRdb independently ran MiXCR on the multiplex PCR reads; one entry per CDR3 protein. The sample has around 660,000 distinct CDR3 sequences, about two fifths seen once.

The clonotype originates from an adult man with Graves' ophthalmopathy. This sequence joins TRBV24-1 and TRBJ2-2; maybe TRBD2 (5 bases). Sample: peripheral blood. DNA for the CDR3: TGTGCCACCAGTGAACGCTATCGGGGCGGGGAGCTGTTTTTT. This sequence encodes CATSERYRGGELFF.